This T cell receptor (beta chain) comes out of a study of CD8 T cell repertoires and HIV-1 epitope variants. Study-level information: Separate wells received one of Twenty-five Gag or Nef variant peptides. Controls included no peptide, Ebola AY9 epitope, and a CMV, EBV, flu pool.

Note on this clone: Antigen: not known.

Generated by immunoSEQ multiplex PCR, the TCRdb table keeps only in-frame clones and is missing some. The sample lists 6,000 or so clones; around 71% were seen once. CDR1 is SGHAT, CDR2 FQDESV, per germline (reference sequence). V lost 5 bases and J lost 0, with 11 bases in between. CDR3 size: 15 residues. The rearrangement joins TRBV11-1 to TRBJ1-3; no firm D call. Source material: cultured CD8+ T cells derived from PBMCs. The clonotype comes from a male donor with HIV. DNA for the CDR3: TGTGCCAGCAGCCTCGCCGGTCTCTCTGGAAACACCATATATTTT. Amino acid sequence: CASSLAGLSGNTIYF.